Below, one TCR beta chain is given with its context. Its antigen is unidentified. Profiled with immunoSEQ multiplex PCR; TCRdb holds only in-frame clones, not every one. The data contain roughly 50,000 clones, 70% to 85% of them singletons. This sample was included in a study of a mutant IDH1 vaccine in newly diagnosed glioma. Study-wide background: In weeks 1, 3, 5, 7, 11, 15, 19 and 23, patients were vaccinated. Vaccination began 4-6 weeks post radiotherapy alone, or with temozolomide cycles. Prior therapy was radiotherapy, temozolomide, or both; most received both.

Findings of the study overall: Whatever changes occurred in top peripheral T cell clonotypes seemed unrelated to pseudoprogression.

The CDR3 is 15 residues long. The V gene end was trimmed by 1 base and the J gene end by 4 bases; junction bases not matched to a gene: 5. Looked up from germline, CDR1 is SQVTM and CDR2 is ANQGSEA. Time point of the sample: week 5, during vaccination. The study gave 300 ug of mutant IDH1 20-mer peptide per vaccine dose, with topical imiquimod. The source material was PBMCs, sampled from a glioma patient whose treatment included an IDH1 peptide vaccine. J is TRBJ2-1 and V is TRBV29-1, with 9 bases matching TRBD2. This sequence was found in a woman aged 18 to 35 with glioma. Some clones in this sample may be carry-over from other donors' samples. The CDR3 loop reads CSVEGPAGGYNEQFF. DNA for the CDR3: TGCAGCGTTGAAGGGCCAGCGGGGGGTTACAATGAGCAGTTCTTC.